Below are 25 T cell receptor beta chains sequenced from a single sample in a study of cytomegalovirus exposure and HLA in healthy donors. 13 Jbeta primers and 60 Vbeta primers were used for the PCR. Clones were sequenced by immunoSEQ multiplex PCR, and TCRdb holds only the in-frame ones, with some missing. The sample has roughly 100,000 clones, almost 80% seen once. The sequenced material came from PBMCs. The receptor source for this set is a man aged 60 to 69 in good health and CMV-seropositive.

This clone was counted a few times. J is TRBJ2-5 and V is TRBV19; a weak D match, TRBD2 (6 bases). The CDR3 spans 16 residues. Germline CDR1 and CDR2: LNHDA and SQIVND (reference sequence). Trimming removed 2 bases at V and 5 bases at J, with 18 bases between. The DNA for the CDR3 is TGTGCCAGTAGTATAAGGGAGGTTTCCCTTAGCGAGACCCAGTACTTC. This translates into CASSIREVSLSETQYF.

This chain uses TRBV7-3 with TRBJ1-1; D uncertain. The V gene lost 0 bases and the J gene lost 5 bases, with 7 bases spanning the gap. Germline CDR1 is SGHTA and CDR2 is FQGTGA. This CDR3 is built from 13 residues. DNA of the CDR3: TGTGCCAGCAGCTTAACCGGGGTGACTGAAGCTTTCTTT. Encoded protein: CASSLTGVTEAFF.

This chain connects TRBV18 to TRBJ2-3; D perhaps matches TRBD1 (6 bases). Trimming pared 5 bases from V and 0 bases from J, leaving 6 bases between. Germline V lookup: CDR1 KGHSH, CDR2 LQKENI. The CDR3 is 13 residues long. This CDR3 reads CASSGQSTDTQYF. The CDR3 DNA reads TGTGCCAGCTCAGGACAGAGCACAGATACGCAGTATTTT.

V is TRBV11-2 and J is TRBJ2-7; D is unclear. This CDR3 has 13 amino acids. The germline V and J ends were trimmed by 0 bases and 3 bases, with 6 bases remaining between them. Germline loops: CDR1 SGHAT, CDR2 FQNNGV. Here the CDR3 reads CASSLEAHYEQYF. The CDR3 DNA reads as TGTGCCAGCAGCTTAGAAGCCCACTACGAGCAGTACTTC.

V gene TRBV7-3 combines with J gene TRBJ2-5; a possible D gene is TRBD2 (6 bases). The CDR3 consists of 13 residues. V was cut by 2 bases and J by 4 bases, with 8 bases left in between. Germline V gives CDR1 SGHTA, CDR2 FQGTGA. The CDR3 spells CASSLGGLETQYF. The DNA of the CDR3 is TGTGCCAGCAGCTTAGGGGGACTAGAGACCCAGTACTTC.

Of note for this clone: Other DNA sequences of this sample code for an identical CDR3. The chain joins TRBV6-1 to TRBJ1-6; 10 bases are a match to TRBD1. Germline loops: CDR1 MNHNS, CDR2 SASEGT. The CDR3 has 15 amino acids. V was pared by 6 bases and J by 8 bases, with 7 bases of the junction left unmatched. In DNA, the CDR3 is TGTGCCAGCAGGGAAACCGGGACAGGGGATTCACCCCTCCACTTT. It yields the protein CASRETGTGDSPLHF.

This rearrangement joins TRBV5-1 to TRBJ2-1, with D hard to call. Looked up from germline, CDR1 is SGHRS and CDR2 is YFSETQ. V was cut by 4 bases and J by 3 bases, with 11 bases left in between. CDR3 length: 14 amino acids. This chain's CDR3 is CASSAYSNYNEQFF. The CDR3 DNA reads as TGCGCCAGCAGCGCTTACTCGAACTACAATGAGCAGTTCTTC.

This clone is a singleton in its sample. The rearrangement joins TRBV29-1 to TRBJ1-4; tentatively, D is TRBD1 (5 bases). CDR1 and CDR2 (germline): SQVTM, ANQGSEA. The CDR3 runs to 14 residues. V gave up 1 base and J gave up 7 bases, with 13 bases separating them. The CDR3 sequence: CSVEVRGRGEKLFF. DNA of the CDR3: TGCAGCGTTGAAGTACGGGGGAGGGGTGAAAAACTGTTTTTT.

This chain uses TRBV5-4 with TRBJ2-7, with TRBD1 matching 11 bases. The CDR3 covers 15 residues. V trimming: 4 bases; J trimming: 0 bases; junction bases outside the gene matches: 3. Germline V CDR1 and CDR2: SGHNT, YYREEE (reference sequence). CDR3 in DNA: TGTGCCAGCAGCCGGGGACAGGGGGGCTCCTACGAGCAGTACTTC. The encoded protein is CASSRGQGGSYEQYF. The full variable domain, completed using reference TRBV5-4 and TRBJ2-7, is ETGVTQSPTHLIKTRGQQVTLRCSSQSGHNTVSWYQQALGQGPQFIFQYYREEENGRGNFPPRFSGLQFPNYSSELNVNALELDDSALYLCASSRGQGGSYEQYFGPGTRLTVT.

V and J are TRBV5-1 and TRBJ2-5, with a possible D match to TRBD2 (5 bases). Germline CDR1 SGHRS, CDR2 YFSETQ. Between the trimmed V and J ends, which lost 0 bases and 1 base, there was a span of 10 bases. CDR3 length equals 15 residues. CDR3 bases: TGCGCCAGCAGCTTGGCTAGCCCCTCCCAAGAGACCCAGTACTTC. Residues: CASSLASPSQETQYF.

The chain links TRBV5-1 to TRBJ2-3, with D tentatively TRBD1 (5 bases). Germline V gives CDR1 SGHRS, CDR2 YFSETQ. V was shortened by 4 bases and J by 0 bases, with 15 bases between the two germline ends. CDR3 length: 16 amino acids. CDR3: CASSQTAWSSTDTQYF. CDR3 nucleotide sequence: TGCGCCAGCAGCCAGACAGCCTGGTCTAGCACAGATACGCAGTATTTT.

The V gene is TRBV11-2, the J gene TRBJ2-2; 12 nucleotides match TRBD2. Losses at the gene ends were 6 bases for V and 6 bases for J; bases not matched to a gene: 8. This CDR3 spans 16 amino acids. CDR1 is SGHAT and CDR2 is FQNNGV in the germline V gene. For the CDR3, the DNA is TGTGCCAGCAGAAGGAGGGGGACTAGCGGGTCCGGGGAGCTGTTTTTT. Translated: CASRRRGTSGSGELFF. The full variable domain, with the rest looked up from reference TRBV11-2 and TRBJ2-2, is EAGVAQSPRYKIIEKRQSVAFWCNPISGHATLYWYQQILGQGPKLLIQFQNNGVVDDSQLPKDRFSAERLKGVDSTLKIQPAKLEDSAVYLCASRRRGTSGSGELFFGEGSRLTVL.

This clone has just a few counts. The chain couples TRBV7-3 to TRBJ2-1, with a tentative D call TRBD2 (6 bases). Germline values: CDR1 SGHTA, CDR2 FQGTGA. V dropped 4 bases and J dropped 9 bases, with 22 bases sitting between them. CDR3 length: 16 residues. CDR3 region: CASSYQGGTPALEQFF. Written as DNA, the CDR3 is TGTGCCAGCAGCTATCAAGGAGGGACGCCAGCACTTGAGCAGTTCTTC.

The CDR3 reads CASSLDGAPSTDTQYF. The DNA of the CDR3 is TGCGCCAGCAGCTTAGATGGGGCACCTAGCACAGATACGCAGTATTTT. J is TRBJ2-3 and V is TRBV5-1; D is perhaps TRBD1 (5 bases). The germline V gene has CDR1 SGHRS and CDR2 YFSETQ. V dropped 2 bases and J dropped 0 bases, with 13 bases sitting between them. The CDR3 contains 16 residues. The complete variable domain, with remaining parts taken from reference TRBV5-1 and TRBJ2-3, reads KAGVTQTPRYLIKTRGQQVTLSCSPISGHRSVSWYQQTPGQGLQFLFEYFSETQRNKGNFPGRFSGRQFSNSRSEMNVSTLELGDSALYLCASSLDGAPSTDTQYFGPGTRLTVL.

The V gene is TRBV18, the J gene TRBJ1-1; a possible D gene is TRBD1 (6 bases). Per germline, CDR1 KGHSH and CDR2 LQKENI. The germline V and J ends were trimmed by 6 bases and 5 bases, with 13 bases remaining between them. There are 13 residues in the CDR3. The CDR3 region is CASSQTGTTEAFF. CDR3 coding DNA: TGTGCCAGCTCCCAAACAGGGACGACTGAAGCTTTCTTT.

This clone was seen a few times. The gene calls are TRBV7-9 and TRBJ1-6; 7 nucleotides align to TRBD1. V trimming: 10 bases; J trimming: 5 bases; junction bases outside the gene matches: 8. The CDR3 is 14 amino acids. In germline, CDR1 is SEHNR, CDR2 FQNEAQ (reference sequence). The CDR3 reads CAIKTGTDNSPLHF. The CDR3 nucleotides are TGTGCCATTAAGACAGGGACTGATAATTCACCCCTCCACTTT.

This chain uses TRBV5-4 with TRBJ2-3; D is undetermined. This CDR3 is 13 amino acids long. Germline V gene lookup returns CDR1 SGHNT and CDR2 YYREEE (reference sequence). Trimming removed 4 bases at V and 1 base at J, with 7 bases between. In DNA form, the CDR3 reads TGTGCCAGCAGCAGCTCGGGCACAGATACGCAGTATTTT. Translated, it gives CASSSSGTDTQYF.

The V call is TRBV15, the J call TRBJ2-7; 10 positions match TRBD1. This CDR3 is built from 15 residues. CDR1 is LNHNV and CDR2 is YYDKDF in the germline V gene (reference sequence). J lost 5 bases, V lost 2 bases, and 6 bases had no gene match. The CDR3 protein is CATSRLPGTGDEQYF. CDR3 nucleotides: TGTGCCACCAGCAGATTACCCGGGACAGGGGACGAGCAGTACTTC.

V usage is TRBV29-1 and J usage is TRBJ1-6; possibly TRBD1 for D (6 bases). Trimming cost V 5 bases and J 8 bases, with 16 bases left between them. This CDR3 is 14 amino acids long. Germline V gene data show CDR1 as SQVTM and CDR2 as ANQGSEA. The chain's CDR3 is CSVRGGGNDSPLHF. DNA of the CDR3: TGCAGCGTTAGAGGGGGGGGAAACGATTCACCCCTCCACTTT. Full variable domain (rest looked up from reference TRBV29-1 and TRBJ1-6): SAVISQKPSRDICQRGTSLTIQCQVDSQVTMMFWYRQQPGQSLTLIATANQGSEATYESGFVIDKFPISRPNLTFSTLTVSNMSPEDSSIYLCSVRGGGNDSPLHFGNGTRLTVT.

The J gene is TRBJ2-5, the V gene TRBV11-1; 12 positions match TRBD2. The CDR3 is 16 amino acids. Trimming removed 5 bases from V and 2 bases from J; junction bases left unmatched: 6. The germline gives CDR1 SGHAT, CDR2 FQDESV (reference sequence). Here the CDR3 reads CASSTSSGGAQETQYF. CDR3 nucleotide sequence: TGTGCCAGCAGCACCTCTAGCGGGGGGGCGCAAGAGACCCAGTACTTC.

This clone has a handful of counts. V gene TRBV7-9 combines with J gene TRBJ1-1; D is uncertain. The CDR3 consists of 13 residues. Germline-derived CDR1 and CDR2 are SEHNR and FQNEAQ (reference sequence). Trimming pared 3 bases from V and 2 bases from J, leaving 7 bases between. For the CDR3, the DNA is TGTGCCAGCAGCTTCGCGGGAAACACTGAAGCTTTCTTT. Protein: CASSFAGNTEAFF.

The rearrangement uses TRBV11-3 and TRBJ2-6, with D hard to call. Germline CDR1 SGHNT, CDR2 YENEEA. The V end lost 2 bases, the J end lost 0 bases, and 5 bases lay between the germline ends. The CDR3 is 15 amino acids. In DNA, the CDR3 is TGTGCCAGCAGCTTATCTAACTCTGGGGCCAACGTCCTGACTTTC. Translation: CASSLSNSGANVLTF.

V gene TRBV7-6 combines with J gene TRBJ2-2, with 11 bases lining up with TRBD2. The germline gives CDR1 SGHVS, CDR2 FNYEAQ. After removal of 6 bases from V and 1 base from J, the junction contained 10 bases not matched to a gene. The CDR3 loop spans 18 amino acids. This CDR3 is CASRAMGGLAGNTGELFF. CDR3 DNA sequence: TGTGCCAGCAGGGCTATGGGAGGACTAGCGGGGAACACCGGGGAGCTGTTTTTT.

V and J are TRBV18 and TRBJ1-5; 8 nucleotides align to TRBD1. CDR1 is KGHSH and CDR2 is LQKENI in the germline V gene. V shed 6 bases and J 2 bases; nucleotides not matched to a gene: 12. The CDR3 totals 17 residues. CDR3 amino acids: CASSNGQGSLGNQPQHF. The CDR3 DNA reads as TGTGCCAGCTCGAATGGACAGGGTAGTCTCGGCAATCAGCCCCAGCATTTT.

This CDR3 is CASSSRTGGSGNTIYF. DNA for the CDR3: TGTGCCAGCAGCTCCCGGACAGGGGGCTCTGGAAACACCATATATTTT. V usage is TRBV7-6 and J usage is TRBJ1-3; the match to TRBD1 covers 10 bases. This CDR3 region has 16 residues. V gave up 4 bases and J gave up 0 bases; unmatched junction bases: 3. The V gene's germline CDR1 is SGHVS and CDR2 FNYEAQ.